This T cell receptor beta chain was sequenced for a study of blood T cell repertoires in COVID-19. Produced via immunoSEQ multiplex PCR; TCRdb's table is partial and in-frame only. The sample lists some 400,000 clones; around 87% were seen once. Those enrolled, adults aged roughly 18 to 89 years, came from about two dozen US areas. Donors in Cohort 3 who had recovered were those with two negative PCRs, healthcare professional clearance, or resolution of their symptoms. The germline CDR1 and CDR2 sequences are MGHRA and YSYEKL. The CDR3 is 13 residues long. Trimming cost V 1 base and J 8 bases, with 11 bases left between them. This clone has only one observation.

The sequenced sample consisted of PBMCs or T cells enriched from blood (not recorded which). The genes are TRBV4-1 and TRBJ1-1; D is possibly TRBD1 (5 bases). This clonotype originated in a man between 25 and 39 years old who had recovered from COVID-19. As DNA, the CDR3 is TGCGCCAGCAGCCAAGTTAGGGCAGGGGAAGCTTTCTTT. This translates into CASSQVRAGEAFF.